Presented here are 4 T cell receptor beta chains from one specimen sequenced in a study of cytomegalovirus exposure and HLA in healthy donors. TCRdb's copy holds only in-frame clones and misses some; the assay was immunoSEQ multiplex PCR. The sample lists 65,000 to 75,000 clones, more than 85% occurring once. Sequenced material: PBMCs. The receptor set was obtained from a man between 18 and 35 years old in good health and CMV-seropositive.

The rearrangement uses TRBV29-1 and TRBJ2-5; 7 bases align to TRBD1. Germline V CDR1 and CDR2: SQVTM, ANQGSEA. The CDR3 runs 14 residues. With V trimmed by 5 bases and J by 1 base, 7 bases remained unmatched. Here the CDR3 DNA reads TGCAGCGTTCGTGGGACAGCGCTCCAAGAGACCCAGTACTTC. Translated: CSVRGTALQETQYF.

In this sample, this clone turned up a few times. The V call is TRBV6-1, the J call TRBJ1-5, with TRBD1 identical over 7 bases. This CDR3 spans 15 amino acids. Losses at the gene ends were 1 base for V and 6 bases for J; bases not matched to a gene: 6. Germline CDR1 MNHNS, CDR2 SASEGT. CDR3 sequence reads: CASSEGQGGSQPQHF. The DNA of the CDR3 is TGTGCCAGCAGTGAAGGACAGGGTGGTAGTCAGCCCCAGCATTTT.

This clone was observed once. The chain carries TRBV4-2 and TRBJ2-7, with 10 bases matching TRBD2. The length of the CDR3 is 16 residues. CDR1 is LGHNA, CDR2 YNFKEQ, per germline. V trimming: 6 bases; J trimming: 3 bases; junction bases outside the gene matches: 11. The CDR3: CASRRTPGLADYEQYF. Written as DNA, the CDR3 is TGTGCCAGCAGAAGGACCCCAGGACTAGCGGACTACGAGCAGTACTTC.

The chain recombines TRBV30 with TRBJ2-1; 14 bases fit TRBD2. CDR1 is GTSNPN and CDR2 is SVGIG in the germline V gene (reference sequence). CDR3 length equals 15 residues. V shed 7 bases and J 10 bases; nucleotides not matched to a gene: 12. CDR3 nucleotide sequence: TGTGCCTTCACCGATGGACTAGCGGGAGGCGGGGAGCAGTTCTTC. Protein product: CAFTDGLAGGGEQFF.